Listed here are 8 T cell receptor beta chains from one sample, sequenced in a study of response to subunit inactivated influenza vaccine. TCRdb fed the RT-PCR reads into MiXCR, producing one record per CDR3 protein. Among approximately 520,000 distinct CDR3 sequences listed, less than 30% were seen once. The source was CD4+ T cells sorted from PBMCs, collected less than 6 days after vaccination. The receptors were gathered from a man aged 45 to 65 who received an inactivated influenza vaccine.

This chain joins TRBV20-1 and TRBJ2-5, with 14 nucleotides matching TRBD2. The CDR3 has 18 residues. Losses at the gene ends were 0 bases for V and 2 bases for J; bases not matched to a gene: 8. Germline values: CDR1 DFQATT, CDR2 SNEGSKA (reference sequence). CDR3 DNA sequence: TGCAGTGCTAGAGATCTCGGGACTAGCGGGAGCGGACAAGAGACCCAGTACTTC. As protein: CSARDLGTSGSGQETQYF.

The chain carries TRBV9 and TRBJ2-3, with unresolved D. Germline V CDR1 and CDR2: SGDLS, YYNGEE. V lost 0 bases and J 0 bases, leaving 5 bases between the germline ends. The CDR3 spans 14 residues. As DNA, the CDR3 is TGTGCCAGCAGCGTAGTTCCGAGCACAGATACGCAGTATTTT. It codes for CASSVVPSTDTQYF.

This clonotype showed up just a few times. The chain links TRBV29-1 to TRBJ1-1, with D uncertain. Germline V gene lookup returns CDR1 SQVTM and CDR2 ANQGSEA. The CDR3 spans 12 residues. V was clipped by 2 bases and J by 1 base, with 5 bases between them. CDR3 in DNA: TGCAGCGTTGAACGGCCGAACACTGAAGCTTTCTTT. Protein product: CSVERPNTEAFF.

The chain's CDR3 is CASSAGSNEKLFF. CDR3 DNA sequence: TGTGCCAGCAGTGCTGGGTCTAATGAAAAACTGTTTTTT. This sequence joins TRBV2 and TRBJ1-4; D is unresolved. The CDR3 consists of 13 residues. Germline V gene data show CDR1 as SNHLY and CDR2 as FYNNEI. V lost 4 bases, J lost 3 bases, and 6 bases lay in between.

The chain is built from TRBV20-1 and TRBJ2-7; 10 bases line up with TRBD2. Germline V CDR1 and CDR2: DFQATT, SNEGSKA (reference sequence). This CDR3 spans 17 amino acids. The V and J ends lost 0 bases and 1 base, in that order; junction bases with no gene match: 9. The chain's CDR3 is CSARDEKREGLSYEQYF. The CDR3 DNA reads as TGCAGTGCTAGAGATGAGAAGCGGGAGGGCCTATCCTACGAGCAGTACTTC.

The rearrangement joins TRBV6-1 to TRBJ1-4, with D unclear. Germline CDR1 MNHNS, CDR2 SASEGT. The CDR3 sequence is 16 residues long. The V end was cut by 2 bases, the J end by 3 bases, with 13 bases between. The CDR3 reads CASSEFRAGPNEKLFF. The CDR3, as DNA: TGTGCCAGCAGTGAATTTCGGGCAGGACCTAATGAAAAACTGTTTTTT.

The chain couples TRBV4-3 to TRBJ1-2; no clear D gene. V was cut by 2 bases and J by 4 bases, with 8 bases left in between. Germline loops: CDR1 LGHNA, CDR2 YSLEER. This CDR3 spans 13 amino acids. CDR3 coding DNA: TGCGCCAGCAGCCAAACCGAGACCTATGGCTACACCTTC. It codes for CASSQTETYGYTF.

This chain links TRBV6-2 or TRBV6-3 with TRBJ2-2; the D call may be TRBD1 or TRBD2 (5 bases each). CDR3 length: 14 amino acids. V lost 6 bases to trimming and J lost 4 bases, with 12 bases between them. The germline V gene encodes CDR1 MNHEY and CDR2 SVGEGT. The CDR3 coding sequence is TGTGCCAGCAGACCCCCGGGACCCACCGGGGAGCTGTTTTTT. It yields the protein CASRPPGPTGELFF.